This T cell receptor beta chain was identified in a study of blood T cell repertoires in COVID-19. About the study: Material from acute and convalescent COVID-19 was sourced from the United States, Italy and Spain. The cDNA or gDNA used as material had been derived from T cells, B-cell-depleted T cells, or PBMCs.

Germline V lookup: CDR1 LNHDA, CDR2 SQIVND (reference sequence). V gave up 0 bases and J gave up 0 bases; unmatched junction bases: 2. The CDR3 runs 17 residues. In the original analysis: Amplifying reference gene primers gave estimates of nucleated cell counts. Produced via immunoSEQ multiplex PCR; TCRdb's table is partial and in-frame only. That table is the source of V, J and clone size, and D and trimming were worked out from the DNA. The sample consists of around 230,000 clones, roughly 85% of them appearing once. The chain couples TRBV19 to TRBJ2-5; 12 bases are a match to TRBD2. The sequenced sample consisted of peripheral blood. This TCR was recovered from a man in his thirties or forties who had recovered from COVID-19. This CDR3 is CASSIEASGGDQETQYF. CDR3 DNA sequence: TGTGCCAGTAGTATAGAAGCTAGCGGGGGGGACCAAGAGACCCAGTACTTC. Full variable domain (remainder filled in from reference TRBV19 and TRBJ2-5): DGGITQSPKYLFRKEGQNVTLSCEQNLNHDAMYWYRQDPGQGLRLIYYSQIVNDFQKGDIAEGYSVSREKKESFPLTVTSAQKNPTAFYLCASSIEASGGDQETQYFGPGTRLLVL.